The 13 T cell receptor beta chains below all came from one sample that was sequenced in a study of regulatory and conventional T cells in RAG deficiency. The table came from immunoSEQ multiplex PCR; TCRdb's copy has only in-frame clones and leaves some out. The table has about 46,000 clones, approximately 90% seen once. Genomic DNA came from blood conventional CD4+ T cells gated CD25-low CD127-high. The same data also went into a second study, on regulatory T cells. That study reports: Primers: 52 TRBV forward and 13 TRBJ reverse.

The sample was CD4+ effector T cells sorted from blood. The receptors stem from a human donor in good health.

The rearrangement uses TRBV18 and TRBJ2-7, with 10 bases that match TRBD2. CDR3 size: 15 residues. J gave up 3 bases and V 4 bases, and 6 bases lay outside the gene matches. Germline CDR1 KGHSH, CDR2 LQKENI. The CDR3 is CASSLGTSALYEQYF. CDR3 in DNA: TGTGCCAGCTCACTCGGGACTAGCGCACTCTACGAGCAGTACTTC.

This chain joins TRBV6-1 and TRBJ1-6; perhaps TRBD1 as D (6 bases). The CDR3 has 17 amino acids. In germline, CDR1 is MNHNS, CDR2 SASEGT. V lost 2 bases to trimming and J lost 9 bases, with 20 bases between them. The CDR3 spells CASSEQVGGANGSPLHF. The CDR3 DNA is TGTGCCAGCAGTGAACAGGTTGGGGGGGCGAATGGTTCACCCCTCCACTTT.

The rearrangement joins TRBV7-2 to TRBJ2-3; D assignment may be TRBD1 or TRBD2 (5 bases each). With 5 bases removed from V and 5 bases from J, the gap between germline ends came to 17 bases. The germline V gene has CDR1 SGHTA and CDR2 FQGNSA. The CDR3 sequence is 15 residues long. The CDR3 DNA reads as TGTGCCAGCAGCATGAGGGGCCCCAATGGAGATACGCAGTATTTT. Translating it yields CASSMRGPNGDTQYF.

This rearrangement joins TRBV9 to TRBJ2-2; 12 bases agree with TRBD1. Germline V lookup: CDR1 SGDLS, CDR2 YYNGEE. The CDR3 extends over 16 amino acids. The V segment lost 3 bases and the J segment 7 bases; nucleotides outside the gene matches: 7. The CDR3 DNA sequence: TGTGCCAGCAGCGCGAGGGGACAGGGGGCGAACGGGGAGCTGTTTTTT. It encodes CASSARGQGANGELFF.

The V and J genes are TRBV18 and TRBJ2-3, with D unclear. This CDR3 comprises 13 residues. Deletions cut 3 bases from V and 6 bases from J, with 10 bases between. Germline V gives CDR1 KGHSH, CDR2 LQKENI. CDR3 DNA sequence: TGTGCCAGCTCACCGAACCGAAGGGATACGCAGTATTTT. Amino acid sequence: CASSPNRRDTQYF.

The chain couples TRBV19 to TRBJ2-2; 11 bases match TRBD2. The CDR3 is made up of 16 amino acids. V trimming: 3 bases; J trimming: 7 bases; junction bases outside the gene matches: 7. Germline V gene sequence: CDR1 LNHDA, CDR2 SQIVND (reference sequence). CDR3 DNA sequence: TGTGCCAGTAGTATTAGGACTAGCGGGCGGGTCGGGGAGCTGTTTTTT. It codes for CASSIRTSGRVGELFF. Full variable domain (outside the CDR3, taken from reference TRBV19 and TRBJ2-2): DGGITQSPKYLFRKEGQNVTLSCEQNLNHDAMYWYRQDPGQGLRLIYYSQIVNDFQKGDIAEGYSVSREKKESFPLTVTSAQKNPTAFYLCASSIRTSGRVGELFFGEGSRLTVL.

The chain joins TRBV7-2 to TRBJ2-1; 12 bases are a match to TRBD2. Germline assignment: CDR1 SGHTA and CDR2 FQGNSA. V shed 9 bases and J 7 bases; nucleotides not matched to a gene: 4. The CDR3 is 13 residues long. The CDR3 here is CASRLAGVNEQFF. For the CDR3, the DNA is TGTGCCAGTCGACTAGCGGGGGTAAATGAGCAGTTCTTC. Supplemented by reference TRBV7-2 and TRBJ2-1, the full variable domain reads GAGVSQSPSNKVTEKGKDVELRCDPISGHTALYWYRQSLGQGLEFLIYFQGNSAPDKSGLPSDRFSAERTGGSVSTLTIQRTQQEDSAVYLCASRLAGVNEQFFGPGTRLTVL.

The chain couples TRBV6-5 to TRBJ1-1; no clear D. Germline CDR1 and CDR2: MNHEY and SVGAGI. This CDR3 is built from 13 residues. The V end was cut by 2 bases, the J end by 6 bases, with 10 bases between. The CDR3 is CASSYGELAEAFF. In DNA form, the CDR3 reads TGTGCCAGCAGTTACGGGGAACTCGCTGAAGCTTTCTTT.

This clone was seen more than once but under ten times. CDR3 nucleotide sequence: TGTGCCAGCTCGGCTAGCGGACCCTACAATGAGCAGTTCTTC. It translates to CASSASGPYNEQFF. The V gene is TRBV6-6, the J gene TRBJ2-1; 7 nucleotides agree with TRBD2. CDR3 length: 14 amino acids. V lost 8 bases, J lost 2 bases, and 6 bases stayed unmatched. Germline lookup yields CDR1 MNHNY and CDR2 SVGAGI (reference sequence).

The chain recombines TRBV11-3 with TRBJ1-4; D gene ambiguous. V lost 0 bases and J lost 7, with 12 bases in between. In germline, CDR1 is SGHNT, CDR2 YENEEA. The CDR3 has 15 residues. CDR3: CASSLDFKSAEKLFF. For the CDR3, the DNA is TGTGCCAGCAGCTTAGATTTTAAGAGTGCTGAAAAACTGTTTTTT.

This sequence joins TRBV6-4 and TRBJ2-3; 10 bases align to TRBD1. With V trimmed by 4 bases and J by 6 bases, 1 base remained unmatched. CDR3 length equals 13 residues. Germline V gene data show CDR1 as MRHNA and CDR2 as SNTAGT. Written as DNA, the CDR3 is TGTGCCAGCAGTGTGGACAGGGGGGATACGCAGTATTTT. It codes for CASSVDRGDTQYF.

The V and J genes are TRBV19 and TRBJ2-5; 10 bases are a match to TRBD2. This CDR3 is built from 15 residues. The V gene end was trimmed by 4 bases and the J gene end by 5 bases; junction bases not matched to a gene: 7. Germline V CDR1 and CDR2: LNHDA, SQIVND (reference sequence). The CDR3, as DNA: TGTGCCAGTAGTAACGGACTAGCGGCGCGGGAGACCCAGTACTTC. It translates to CASSNGLAARETQYF. The full variable domain, in which reference TRBV19 and TRBJ2-5 provide the parts outside the CDR3, is DGGITQSPKYLFRKEGQNVTLSCEQNLNHDAMYWYRQDPGQGLRLIYYSQIVNDFQKGDIAEGYSVSREKKESFPLTVTSAQKNPTAFYLCASSNGLAARETQYFGPGTRLLVL.

V is TRBV23-1 and J is TRBJ1-6; D may be TRBD1 (6 bases). TRBV23-1 is sorted into the ORF group, with uncertain function. Trimming removed 4 bases at V and 5 bases at J, with 30 bases between. This CDR3 is 21 amino acids long. CDR3 sequence: CASSPNGQPIPLITNNSPLHF. DNA of the CDR3: TGCGCCAGCAGTCCCAACGGACAGCCTATACCCCTTATCACCAATAATTCACCCCTCCACTTT.